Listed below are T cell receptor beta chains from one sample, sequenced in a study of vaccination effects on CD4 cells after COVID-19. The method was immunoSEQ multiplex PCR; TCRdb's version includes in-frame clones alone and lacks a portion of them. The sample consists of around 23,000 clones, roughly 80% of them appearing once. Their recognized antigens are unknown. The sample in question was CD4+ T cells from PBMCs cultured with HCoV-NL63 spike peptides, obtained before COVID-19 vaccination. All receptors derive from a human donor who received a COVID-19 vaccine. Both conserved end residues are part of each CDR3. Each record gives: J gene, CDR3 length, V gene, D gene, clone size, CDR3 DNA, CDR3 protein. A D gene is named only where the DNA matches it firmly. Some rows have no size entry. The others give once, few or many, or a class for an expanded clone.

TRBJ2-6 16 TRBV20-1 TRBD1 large TGCAGTGCTAGTCCTATAGACAGGGCTGGGGCCAACGTCCTGACTTTC CSASPIDRAGANVLTF
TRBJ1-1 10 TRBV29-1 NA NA TGCAGTGGAGGACTGACCGAAGCTTTCTTT CSGGLTEAFF
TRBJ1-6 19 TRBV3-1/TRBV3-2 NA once TGTGCCAGCAGCCAAGTTTTGTTGGGCCGGAGCTCCTATAATTCACCCCTCCACTTT CASSQVLLGRSSYNSPLHF
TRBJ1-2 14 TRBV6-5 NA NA TGTGCCAGCAGGGGATCCGCCAATAACTATGGCTACACCTTC CASRGSANNYGYTF
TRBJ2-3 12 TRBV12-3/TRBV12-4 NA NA TGTGCCACCAGGGACCGTGGGGATACGCAGTATTTT CATRDRGDTQYF
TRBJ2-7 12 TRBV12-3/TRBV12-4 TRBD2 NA TGTGCCAGCAGTCCGAGTAGCGGGAGCAGGTACTTC CASSPSSGSRYF
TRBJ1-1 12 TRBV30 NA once TGTGCCTGGAGTCCAGGTAACACTGAAGCTTTCTTT CAWSPGNTEAFF
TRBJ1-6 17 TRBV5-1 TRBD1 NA TGCGCCAGCAGCTTGGGATCTTCGGGGACAGGGGATTCACCCCTCCACTTT CASSLGSSGTGDSPLHF
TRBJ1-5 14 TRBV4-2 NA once TGTGCCAGCAGCCACTCAGGGTCCAATCAGCCCCAGCATTTT CASSHSGSNQPQHF
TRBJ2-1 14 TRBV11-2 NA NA TGTGCCAGCAGCTCTACGGACGGCTACAATGAGCAGTTCTTC CASSSTDGYNEQFF
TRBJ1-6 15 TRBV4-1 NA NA TGCGCCAGCAGCCAAGAGCACAGGGAAAATTCACCCCTCCACTTT CASSQEHRENSPLHF
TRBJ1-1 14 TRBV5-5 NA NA TGTGCCAGCAGCTTGACAAGGGATAACACTGAAGCTTTCTTT CASSLTRDNTEAFF
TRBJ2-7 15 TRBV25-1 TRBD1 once TGTGCCAGCAGTGGATTCTCCGACAGGGACTACGAGCAGTACTTC CASSGFSDRDYEQYF
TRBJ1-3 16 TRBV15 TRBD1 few TGTGCCACCAGCAGAGATCGACAGGGGACGGGAAACACCATATATTTT CATSRDRQGTGNTIYF
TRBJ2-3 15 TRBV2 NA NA TGTGCCAGCATTCCGGGACGGGCGACAGCAGATACGCAGTATTTT CASIPGRATADTQYF
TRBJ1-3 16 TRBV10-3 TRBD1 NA TGTGCCATCAGTGAGTCGACTCGCAGGGGGACAAACACCATATATTTT CAISESTRRGTNTIYF
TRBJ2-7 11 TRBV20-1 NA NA TGCAGTGCTAGAGAAGATTACGAGCAGTACTTC CSAREDYEQYF
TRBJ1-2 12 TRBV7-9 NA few TGTGCCAGCAGCTTTTCCGACTATGGCTACACCTTC CASSFSDYGYTF
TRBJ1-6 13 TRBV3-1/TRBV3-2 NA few TGTGCCAGCGCCTTTAACAGGGATTCACCCCTCCACTTT CASAFNRDSPLHF
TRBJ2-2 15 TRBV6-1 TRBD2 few TGTGCCAGTTCCGGGCAGCGGGGAAACACCGGGGAGCTGTTTTTT CASSGQRGNTGELFF
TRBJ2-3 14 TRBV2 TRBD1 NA TGTGCCAGCAGTGACCAGGGGGCGCCTGATACGCAGTATTTT CASSDQGAPDTQYF
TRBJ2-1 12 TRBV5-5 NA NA TGTGCCAGCAGCTGGACCCTCAATGAGCAGTTCTTC CASSWTLNEQFF
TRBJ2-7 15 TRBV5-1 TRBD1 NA TGCGCCAGCAGCGGGATCGACAGGGCCTCCTACGAGCAGTACTTC CASSGIDRASYEQYF
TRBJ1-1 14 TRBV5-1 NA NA TGCGCCAGCAGCCCTACAGGGCCCTCAGCTGAAGCTTTCTTT CASSPTGPSAEAFF
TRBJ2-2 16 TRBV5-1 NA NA TGCGCCAGCAGCACCTCCGGGAATATGATGACCGGGGAGCTGTTTTTT CASSTSGNMMTGELFF
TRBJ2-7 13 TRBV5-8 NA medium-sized TGTGCCAGCAGCATGGGACGTTACTACGAGCAGTACTTC CASSMGRYYEQYF
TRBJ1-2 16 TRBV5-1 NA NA TGCGCCAGCAGCTCGGGTTGGACACTCACTAACTATGGCTACACCTTC CASSSGWTLTNYGYTF
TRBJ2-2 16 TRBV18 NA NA TGTGCCAGCTCACAGGACTCGCCTGCGAACACCGGGGAGCTGTTTTTT CASSQDSPANTGELFF
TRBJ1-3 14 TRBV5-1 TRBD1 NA TGCGCCAGCAAGGTAGGGGGCCCTGGAAACACCATATATTTT CASKVGGPGNTIYF
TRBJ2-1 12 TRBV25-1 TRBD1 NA TGTGCCAGCAGTGAATCGAGGGGGCTCCAGTTCTTC CASSESRGLQFF
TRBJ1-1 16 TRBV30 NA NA TGTGCCTGGAGTGTACTGCGGGGGCGGAGGGCCAATGAAGCTTTCTTT CAWSVLRGRRANEAFF
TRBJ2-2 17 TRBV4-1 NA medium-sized TGCGCCAGCAGCCATGACAGTTATCTGGGTGAGCCCGGGGAGCTGTTTTTT CASSHDSYLGEPGELFF
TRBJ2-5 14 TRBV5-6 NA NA TGTGCCAGCCATTCTCTTGCAGGGGGGGAGACCCAGTACTTC CASHSLAGGETQYF
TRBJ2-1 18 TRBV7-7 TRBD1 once TGTGCCAGCAGCCCAGCAGGGTCCTTTTGGACAGGGGGCAATGAGCAGTTCTTC CASSPAGSFWTGGNEQFF
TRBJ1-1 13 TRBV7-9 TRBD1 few TGTGCCAGCACCGGACAGGGAGTAACTGAAGCTTTCTTT CASTGQGVTEAFF